The 14 T cell receptor beta chains below were found in one sample sequenced in a study of blood T cell repertoires in COVID-19. Profiling relied on immunoSEQ multiplex PCR, and the TCRdb table lists in-frame clones only, not all of them. The table has approximately 350,000 clones, around 88% seen once. Sequencing was performed on peripheral blood. The source is a man aged 25-40 years with active or convalescent COVID-19.

J is TRBJ1-1 and V is TRBV4-3; D is perhaps TRBD1 (5 bases). The germline V gene encodes CDR1 LGHNA and CDR2 YSLEER. The CDR3 sequence is 13 residues long. Deletions cut 0 bases from V and 7 bases from J, with 9 bases between. CDR3 sequence reads: CASSQDRALEAFF. Written as DNA, the CDR3 is TGCGCCAGCAGCCAAGACAGGGCCCTTGAAGCTTTCTTT.

The genes are TRBV19 and TRBJ1-2; D unresolved. Trimming removed 5 bases from V and 0 bases from J, with 13 bases in between. The CDR3 length is 15 residues. The germline V gene encodes CDR1 LNHDA and CDR2 SQIVND (reference sequence). The CDR3 loop reads CASSSTGNTNYGYTF. DNA for the CDR3: TGTGCCAGTAGTTCGACGGGAAACACTAACTATGGCTACACCTTC.

For the CDR3, the DNA is TGTGCCAGCAGCTTGGACAGGGGTCGAAATCAGCCCCAGCATTTT. It specifies CASSLDRGRNQPQHF. This chain uses TRBV5-8 with TRBJ1-5, with 7 bases identical to TRBD1. The CDR3 length is 15 residues. Germline loops: CDR1 SGHTS, CDR2 YDEGEE. Unmatched junction bases numbered 4, after V lost 0 bases and J lost 4 bases.

The V gene is TRBV9, the J gene TRBJ2-5, with 9 bases that match TRBD2. V gave up 3 bases and J gave up 5 bases; unmatched junction bases: 11. The CDR3 runs 16 residues. CDR1 and CDR2 from the germline V gene are SGDLS and YYNGEE. The CDR3 sequence is CASSGGLAVSWETQYF. The CDR3 region has the DNA TGTGCCAGCAGCGGGGGACTAGCAGTCTCCTGGGAGACCCAGTACTTC.

This clone was picked up one time. The chain's CDR3 is CAWKYGTGRGYTF. CDR3 bases: TGTGCCTGGAAATACGGGACAGGGAGAGGCTACACCTTC. The chain carries TRBV30 and TRBJ1-2, with 9 bases fitting TRBD1. Germline V CDR1 and CDR2: GTSNPN, SVGIG (reference sequence). The CDR3 contains 13 residues. V was pared by 4 bases and J by 8 bases, with 8 bases of the junction left unmatched. Full variable domain (missing parts from reference TRBV30 and TRBJ1-2): SQTIHQWPATLVQPVGSPLSLECTVEGTSNPNLYWYRQAAGRGLQLLFYSVGIGQISSEVPQNLSASRPQDRQFILSSKKLLLSDSGFYLCAWKYGTGRGYTFGSGTRLTVV.

A single count supports this clone. The CDR3 coding sequence is TGTGCCAGCAGTTACGGGGCAGGGGGCTCCTACGAGCAGTACTTC. It encodes CASSYGAGGSYEQYF. The chain employs TRBV6-5 and TRBJ2-7; 7 nucleotides match TRBD1. This CDR3 comprises 15 residues. Per the germline V gene, CDR1 is MNHEY and CDR2 is SVGAGI. Losses at the gene ends were 2 bases for V and 0 bases for J; bases not matched to a gene: 4.

This clone occurred a few times. V gene TRBV18 combines with J gene TRBJ2-7, with D maybe TRBD2 (6 bases). Trimming took off 4 bases at V and 9 bases at J, with 16 bases between the two ends. Germline assignment: CDR1 KGHSH and CDR2 LQKENI. This CDR3 has 13 amino acids. The CDR3 bases are TGTGCCAGCTCACAGGGTAGCGGTGTCTGGCAGTACTTC. Protein sequence: CASSQGSGVWQYF.

This clone was seen only once. The chain couples TRBV12-3 or TRBV12-4 to TRBJ1-2; D is unclear. This CDR3 is built from 13 residues. V lost 6 bases and J lost 3, with 11 bases in between. Written as DNA, the CDR3 is TGTGCCAGCAGCAATACCGGGTACTATGGCTACACCTTC. Protein sequence: CASSNTGYYGYTF.

This clone appeared once. This chain links TRBV30 with TRBJ2-5, with a possible D match to TRBD2 (5 bases). Germline V gene data show CDR1 as GTSNPN and CDR2 as SVGIG (reference sequence). V was trimmed by 3 bases and J by 7 bases, leaving 24 bases between them. The CDR3 is 16 residues long. DNA of the CDR3: TGTGCCTGGAGGCTGACACTGACGGAGGTCCGGGGGACCCAGTACTTC. It codes for CAWRLTLTEVRGTQYF.

This clone was recorded only once. The CDR3 nucleotides read TGTGCCACCCAAAGGCGACTAGCGGGAGCCGCGGGCACCGGGGAGCTGTTTTTT. Amino acid sequence: CATQRRLAGAAGTGELFF. The chain uses TRBV4-2 and TRBJ2-2; TRBD2 matches 12 bases. CDR3 size: 18 residues. V lost 10 bases and J lost 4; bases outside the gene matches: 16. Germline CDR1 LGHNA, CDR2 YNFKEQ.

The chain has TRBV11-2 and TRBJ2-3; 12 positions match TRBD2. The CDR3 length is 15 residues. From germline, CDR1 is SGHAT and CDR2 FQNNGV. The V gene end was trimmed by 6 bases and the J gene end by 7 bases; junction bases not matched to a gene: 8. The CDR3: CASRSTSGRSNTQYF. CDR3 coding DNA: TGTGCCAGCAGGTCTACTAGCGGGAGGAGTAATACGCAGTATTTT.

CDR3 DNA: TGCGCCAGCAGCCAAGGCCACATGATGAACACTGAAGCTTTCTTT. Protein: CASSQGHMMNTEAFF. This chain connects TRBV4-3 to TRBJ1-1; D is ambiguous. The V and J ends lost 1 base and 0 bases respectively, with 9 bases between them. This CDR3 is built from 15 residues. The germline V gene encodes CDR1 LGHNA and CDR2 YSLEER.

This clone was recorded once. The J gene is TRBJ2-4, the V gene TRBV28, with D maybe TRBD2 (5 bases). V shed 6 bases and J shed 0 bases, with 9 bases lying between them. This CDR3 has 14 residues. CDR1 and CDR2 (germline): MDHEN, SYDVKM. The CDR3, as DNA: TGTGCCAGCAGCCCCGGACTAGCCAAAAACATTCAGTACTTC. Protein sequence: CASSPGLAKNIQYF.

This clone was detected once. The V and J genes are TRBV4-1 and TRBJ2-3, with TRBD2 identical over 8 bases. V lost 1 base to trimming and J lost 0 bases; unmatched junction nucleotides: 6. Germline-derived CDR1 and CDR2 are MGHRA and YSYEKL. The CDR3 loop spans 17 amino acids. The CDR3: CASSQVPAGASTDTQYF. CDR3 bases: TGCGCCAGCAGCCAAGTCCCAGCGGGGGCTAGCACAGATACGCAGTATTTT.